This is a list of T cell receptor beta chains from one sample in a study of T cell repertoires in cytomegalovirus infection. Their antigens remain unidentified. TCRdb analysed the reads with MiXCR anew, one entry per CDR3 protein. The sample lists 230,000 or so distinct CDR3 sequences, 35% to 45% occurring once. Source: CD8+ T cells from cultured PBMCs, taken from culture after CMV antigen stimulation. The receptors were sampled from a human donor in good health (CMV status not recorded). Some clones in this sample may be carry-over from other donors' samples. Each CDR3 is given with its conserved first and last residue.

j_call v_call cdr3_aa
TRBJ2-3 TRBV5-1 CASSLDPGRLTDTQYF
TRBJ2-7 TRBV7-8 CASSSTPTVGEQYF
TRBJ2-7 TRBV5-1 CASSQRSRDEQYF
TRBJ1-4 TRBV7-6 CASSTSGRPSGANEKLFF
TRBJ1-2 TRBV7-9 CASSFDILRGYTF
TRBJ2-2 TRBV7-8 CASSLDDLPTGELFF
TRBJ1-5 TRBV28 CASSEQGGSNQPQHF
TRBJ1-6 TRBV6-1 CASSLRQGDNSPLHF
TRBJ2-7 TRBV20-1 CSASYASGNYEQYF
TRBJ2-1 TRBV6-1 CASSYGRTAYNEQFF
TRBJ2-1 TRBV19 CASSGPGPRGYEQFF
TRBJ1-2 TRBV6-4 CASSGHIKRYGYTF
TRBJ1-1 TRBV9 CASSVHPSPRGRPMNTEAFF
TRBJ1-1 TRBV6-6 CASSYSLGTGVNTEAFF
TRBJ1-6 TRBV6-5 CASSYGWDSNSPLHF
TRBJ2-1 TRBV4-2 CASSQSRGSYNEQFF
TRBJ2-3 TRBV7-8 CASSLPLKSGVNTDTQYF
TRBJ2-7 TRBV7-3 CASSLRQGARYEQYF
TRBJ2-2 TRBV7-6 CASRPRTGGAGELFF
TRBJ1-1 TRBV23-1 CASSQTRRGQAFF
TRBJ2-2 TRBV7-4 CASSGREANTGELFF
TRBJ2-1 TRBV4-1 CASSQVYQREAGYNEQFF
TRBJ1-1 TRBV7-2 CASSRADRVPLEAFF
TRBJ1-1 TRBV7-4 CASREGGGRTEAFF
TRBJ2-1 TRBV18 CASSSGQGNEQFF
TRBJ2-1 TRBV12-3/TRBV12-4 CASRDGGPVYEQFF
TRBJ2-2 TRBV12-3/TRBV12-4 CASSYSGHPKVDRELFF
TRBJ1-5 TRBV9 CASSPDLSLGNQPQHF
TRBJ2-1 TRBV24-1 CATSDQGPNEQFF
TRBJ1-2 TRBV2 CATTGGVDGYTF
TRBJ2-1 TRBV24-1 CATSDLGTAYNEQFF
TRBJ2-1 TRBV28 CASSPPYNEQFF
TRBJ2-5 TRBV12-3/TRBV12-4 CASSLSSLAGQETQYF
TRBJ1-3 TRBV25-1 CASSESSTYSGNTIYF
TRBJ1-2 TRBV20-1 CSARDRGQSSYGYTF
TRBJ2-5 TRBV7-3 CASSQTSGGGETQYF
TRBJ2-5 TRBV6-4 CASSDSGKEETQYF
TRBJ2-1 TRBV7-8 CASSSGTSFRSYNEQFF
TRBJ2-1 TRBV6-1 CASRKTGAGYNEQFF
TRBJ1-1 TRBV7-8 CASSSARQGLNTEAFF
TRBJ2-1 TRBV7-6 CASSHLETSRDRELNEQFF
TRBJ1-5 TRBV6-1 CASSESQGRNQPQHF
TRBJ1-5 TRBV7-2 CASSLGVHYQPQHF